This T cell receptor (beta chain) is from a study of T cells in localized non-small cell lung cancer. The study, taken as a whole, reports: Among the top 100 tumor clones, a median 57 appeared in adjacent lung.

A remark on this clone: Its matching antigen is unknown.

Repertoires were generated with immunoSEQ multiplex PCR, while TCRdb's copy carries only in-frame clones and drops some. The sample carries around 35,000 clones, 93% recorded once. The clonotype comes from a female donor older than 55 with stage I lung adenocarcinoma. This specimen consisted of peripheral blood, obtained before any cancer treatment.

The CDR3 DNA follows: TGCGCCAGCAGCCAAGACATCAATCAGCCCCAGCATTTT. Translation: CASSQDINQPQHF. The rearrangement joins TRBV5-1 to TRBJ1-5; D gene ambiguous. Trimming removed 4 bases at V and 3 bases at J, with 8 bases between. This CDR3 has 13 amino acids. From germline, CDR1 is SGHRS and CDR2 YFSETQ.